These 7 T cell receptor beta chains came from one sample sequenced in a study of blood T cells in healthy people across ages (dated by TCRdb to between 2015 and 2017). Library prep was done by 5' RACE. Sequencing instrument: Illumina HiSeq 2500. A second PCR of about 6 to 12 cycles was run with a J-beta primer mix and a sample-barcoded 5' primer. Using fastp trimming at Q25 and MiXCR clonotype assembly, TCRdb reanalyzed the public sequencing data and kept in-frame beta chains. Entries are consolidated by CDR3 protein sequence, retaining the most common genes and DNA. A total of about 730,000 distinct CDR3 sequences appear in this sample, more than 40% of them only once. 20% to 25% of the sample is in the top ten clones. Source material: blood. The source of these receptors is a woman in her sixties in good health.

This clonotype was picked up a small number of times. CDR3 amino acids: CSARGTSGGTREQFF. DNA for the CDR3: TGCAGTGCTAGAGGGACTAGCGGGGGGACCCGGGAGCAGTTCTTC. The genes are TRBV20-1 and TRBJ2-1; 14 bases are a match to TRBD2. Per the germline V gene, CDR1 is DFQATT and CDR2 is SNEGSKA (reference sequence). V lost 1 base to trimming and J lost 10 bases; unmatched junction nucleotides: 6. This CDR3 has 15 residues.

A few counts support this clonotype. This rearrangement joins TRBV13 to TRBJ1-2, with D perhaps matching TRBD1 (5 bases). The V and J ends lost 1 base and 5 bases respectively, with 8 bases between them. The CDR3 consists of 13 residues. Germline V gene lookup returns CDR1 PRHDT and CDR2 FYEKMQ (reference sequence). The CDR3 protein is CASSLEGLYGYTF. The CDR3 DNA reads TGTGCCAGCAGCTTAGAGGGGCTTTATGGCTACACCTTC.

The J gene is TRBJ2-3, the V gene TRBV5-1, with 12 positions matching TRBD2. J was trimmed by 5 bases and V by 4 bases; bases with no gene match: 8. This CDR3 has 16 residues. The germline gives CDR1 SGHRS, CDR2 YFSETQ. DNA for the CDR3: TGCGCCAGCAGCCCCCGACTAGCGGGAGTACTAGATACGCAGTATTTT. It encodes CASSPRLAGVLDTQYF.

This clonotype was observed at least ten times. The chain links TRBV12-3 or TRBV12-4 to TRBJ2-4; D could derive from TRBD1 or TRBD2 (5 bases each). With 3 bases removed from V and 8 bases from J, the gap between germline ends came to 11 bases. The CDR3 has 13 residues. CDR3 amino acids: CASSLRGEDIQYF. The CDR3 DNA reads TGTGCCAGCAGTTTGAGGGGTGAAGACATTCAGTACTTC.

The V call is TRBV29-1, the J call TRBJ2-1; possibly TRBD2 for D (6 bases). This CDR3 contains 15 residues. V was pared by 6 bases and J by 1 base, with 16 bases between. Germline CDR1 is SQVTM and CDR2 is ANQGSEA. Here the CDR3 reads CSVPPEGASYNEQFF. CDR3 DNA sequence: TGCAGCGTCCCCCCGGAGGGAGCATCCTACAATGAGCAGTTCTTC.

Only a few counts were recorded for this clonotype. The rearrangement joins TRBV5-1 to TRBJ2-1; 9 bases fit TRBD1. The CDR3 consists of 19 residues. Germline V gene data show CDR1 as SGHRS and CDR2 as YFSETQ. With 1 base clipped from V and 5 bases from J, the junction kept 16 bases outside the gene matches. CDR3 amino acids: CASSLKGTGLRRRNNEQFF. The CDR3 bases are TGCGCCAGCAGCTTGAAAGGGACAGGGTTGAGGCGCAGGAACAATGAGCAGTTCTTC.

In nucleotides, the CDR3 is TGCAGTGCTAGAGAACACCCTGAGAATTCACCCCTCCACTTT. It yields the protein CSAREHPENSPLHF. This chain joins TRBV20-1 and TRBJ1-6, with D hard to call. Germline V gene data show CDR1 as DFQATT and CDR2 as SNEGSKA (reference sequence). The CDR3 runs 14 residues. Trimming removed 0 bases at V and 7 bases at J, with 10 bases between.